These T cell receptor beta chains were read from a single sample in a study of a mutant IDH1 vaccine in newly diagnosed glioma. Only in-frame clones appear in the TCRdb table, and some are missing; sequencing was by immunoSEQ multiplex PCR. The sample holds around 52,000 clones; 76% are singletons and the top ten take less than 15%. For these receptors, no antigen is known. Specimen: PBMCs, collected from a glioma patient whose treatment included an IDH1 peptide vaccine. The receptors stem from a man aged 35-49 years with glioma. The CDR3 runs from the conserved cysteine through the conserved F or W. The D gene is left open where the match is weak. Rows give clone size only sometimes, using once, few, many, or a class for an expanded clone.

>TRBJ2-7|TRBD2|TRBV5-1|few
CASSQLAGESYEQYF
TGCGCCAGCAGCCAGCTAGCGGGAGAATCCTACGAGCAGTACTTC
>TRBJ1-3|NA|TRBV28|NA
CASRLSDSGNTIYF
TGTGCCAGCCGTTTAAGTGACTCTGGAAACACCATATATTTT
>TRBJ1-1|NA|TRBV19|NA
CASSTSRAINTEAFF
TGTGCCAGTAGTACCTCTCGGGCGATCAACACTGAAGCTTTCTTT
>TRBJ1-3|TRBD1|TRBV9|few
CASSVGTGGNSGNTIYF
TGTGCCAGCAGCGTAGGGACAGGGGGCAACTCTGGAAACACCATATATTTT
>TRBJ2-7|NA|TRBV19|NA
CASSRIHGSSYEQYF
TGTGCCAGTAGCCGAATCCACGGGAGTTCCTACGAGCAGTACTTC
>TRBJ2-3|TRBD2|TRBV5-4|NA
CAFGTSGEPSTDTQYF
TGTGCCTTTGGGACTAGCGGGGAGCCGAGCACAGATACGCAGTATTTT
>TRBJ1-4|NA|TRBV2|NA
CASSSGSTNEKLFF
TGTGCCAGCTCGTCCGGGTCAACTAATGAAAAACTGTTTTTT
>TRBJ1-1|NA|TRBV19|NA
CASSISQNTEAFF
TGTGCCAGTAGTATCAGCCAAAACACTGAAGCTTTCTTT
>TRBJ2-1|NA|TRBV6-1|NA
CASSETGGFYNEQFF
TGTGCCAGCAGTGAAACGGGCGGCTTCTACAATGAGCAGTTCTTC
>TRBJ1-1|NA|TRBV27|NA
CASSLSRNTEAFF
TGTGCCAGCAGTTTATCCCGGAACACTGAAGCTTTCTTT
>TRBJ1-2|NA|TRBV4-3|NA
CASSHLGAANYGYTF
TGCGCCAGCAGCCACCTGGGGGCGGCAAACTATGGCTACACCTTC
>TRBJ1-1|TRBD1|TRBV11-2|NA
CASSPQGASTEAFF
TGTGCCAGCAGCCCCCAGGGGGCGAGCACTGAAGCTTTCTTT
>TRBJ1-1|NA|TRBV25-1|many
CASSATGNEAFF
TGTGCCAGCAGTGCCACAGGGAATGAAGCTTTCTTT
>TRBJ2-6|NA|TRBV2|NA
CASNSARSSGANVLTF
TGTGCCAGCAACTCCGCCCGGAGCTCTGGGGCCAACGTCCTGACTTTC
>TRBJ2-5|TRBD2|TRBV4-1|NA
CASSPQGGGRALMEETQYF
TGCGCCAGCAGCCCCCAAGGGGGCGGGAGGGCCCTCATGGAAGAGACCCAGTACTTC
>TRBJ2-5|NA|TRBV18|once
CASSRQVQETQYF
TGTGCCAGCTCCCGACAGGTCCAAGAGACCCAGTACTTC
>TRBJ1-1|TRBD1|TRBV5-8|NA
CASSLLGQENTEAFF
TGTGCCAGCAGCTTACTGGGACAGGAGAACACTGAAGCTTTCTTT
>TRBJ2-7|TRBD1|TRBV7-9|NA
CASSSGTDYEQYF
TGTGCCAGCAGCTCCGGGACAGACTACGAGCAGTACTTC
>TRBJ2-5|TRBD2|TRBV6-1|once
CASRREAQETQYF
TGTGCCAGCAGGCGGGAGGCACAGGAGACCCAGTACTTC
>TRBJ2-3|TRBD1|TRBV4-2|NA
CASSQEPTGNPPTDTQYF
TGTGCCAGCAGCCAGGAACCGACAGGGAACCCTCCCACAGATACGCAGTATTTT
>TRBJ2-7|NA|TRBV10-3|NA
CAISEEVQTYEQYF
TGTGCCATCAGTGAGGAAGTACAGACCTACGAGCAGTACTTC
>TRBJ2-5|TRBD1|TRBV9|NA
CASSVEGLGQGVETQYF
TGTGCCAGCAGCGTAGAGGGCTTAGGACAGGGGGTGGAGACCCAGTACTTC
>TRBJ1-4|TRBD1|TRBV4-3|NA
CASSQEGTGRNEKLFF
TGCGCCAGCAGCCAAGAGGGGACAGGGCGGAATGAAAAACTGTTTTTT
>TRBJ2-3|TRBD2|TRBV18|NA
CASSPQLAGGKVPDTQYF
TGTGCCAGCTCACCCCAACTAGCGGGAGGCAAAGTACCAGATACGCAGTATTTT
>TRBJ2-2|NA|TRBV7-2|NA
CASSQWLRLNTGELFF
TGTGCCAGCAGCCAGTGGCTTCGCCTTAACACCGGGGAGCTGTTTTTT